The 19 T cell receptor beta chains below were found in one sample sequenced in a study of long-term antiretroviral therapy in people with HIV. Version v3.0 of the immunoSEQ assay was performed at survey level. TCRdb's table, derived via immunoSEQ multiplex PCR, lists solely in-frame clones and lacks some. The sample includes more than 15,000 clones, 91% of them seen just once. The material was unsorted PBMCs, obtained 0.3 years after starting antiretroviral therapy. The receptors were gathered from a man between 60 and 70 years old with HIV.

The J gene is TRBJ1-1, the V gene TRBV6-5; D is perhaps TRBD1 (5 bases). Germline values: CDR1 MNHEY, CDR2 SVGAGI. V was clipped by 0 bases and J by 7 bases, with 12 bases between them. The CDR3 loop spans 14 amino acids. The CDR3 DNA sequence: TGTGCCAGCAGTTACTCGACAGCTAGACTTGAAGCTTTCTTT. Residues: CASSYSTARLEAFF.

The chain links TRBV28 to TRBJ2-2; D gene ambiguous. This CDR3 contains 14 residues. In germline, CDR1 is MDHEN, CDR2 SYDVKM. V dropped 3 bases and J dropped 1 base, with 6 bases sitting between them. The CDR3 DNA reads TGTGCCAGCAGTTTTAGGGTGAACACCGGGGAGCTGTTTTTT. Encoded protein: CASSFRVNTGELFF. The entire variable domain, with the rest obtained from reference TRBV28 and TRBJ2-2, is as follows: DVKVTQSSRYLVKRTGEKVFLECVQDMDHENMFWYRQDPGLGLRLIYFSYDVKMKEKGDIPEGYSVSREKKERFSLILESASTNQTSMYLCASSFRVNTGELFFGEGSRLTVL.

This sequence joins TRBV7-8 and TRBJ2-7, with D possibly called TRBD1 or TRBD2 (6 bases each). The V and J ends lost 3 bases and 3 bases respectively, with 18 bases between them. CDR3 size: 16 residues. The V gene's germline CDR1 is SGHVS and CDR2 FQNEAQ. CDR3 sequence reads: CASSLGGGGLLYEQYF. CDR3 bases: TGTGCCAGCAGCTTGGGGGGCGGCGGTCTTCTCTACGAGCAGTACTTC.

This chain connects TRBV18 to TRBJ2-3; D may be TRBD1 (5 bases). V was trimmed by 3 bases and J by 2 bases, leaving 18 bases between them. This CDR3 has 17 residues. CDR1 is KGHSH, CDR2 LQKENI, per germline. CDR3 sequence (DNA): TGTGCCAGCTCACCGGTCCTTTCGGCACAGGACACAGATACGCAGTATTTT. It codes for CASSPVLSAQDTDTQYF.

This clone is termed medium-sized (0.01 to 0.1%). The V call is TRBV7-3, the J call TRBJ1-5; D not resolved. The CDR3 spans 15 residues. CDR1 is SGHTA and CDR2 is FQGTGA in the germline V gene. The V end was cut by 5 bases, the J end by 4 bases, with 15 bases between. CDR3 nucleotide sequence: TGTGCCAGCAGCCCGCCTGCACTCCAAAATCAGCCCCAGCATTTT. As protein: CASSPPALQNQPQHF.

CDR3 in amino acids: CASSLTSSDTYEQYF. The CDR3 coding sequence is TGTGCCAGCAGCTTAACTTCATCCGATACCTACGAGCAGTACTTC. The V call is TRBV7-3, the J call TRBJ2-7; no firm D call. Between the trimmed V and J ends, which lost 0 bases and 2 bases, there was a span of 11 bases. CDR3 size: 15 residues. Germline V gene lookup returns CDR1 SGHTA and CDR2 FQGTGA.

The V gene is TRBV11-2, the J gene TRBJ2-6; D is unresolved. Trimming removed 2 bases at V and 1 base at J, with 9 bases between. The germline CDR1 and CDR2 sequences are SGHAT and FQNNGV. This CDR3 contains 16 residues. The CDR3 spells CASSLLGTSGANVLTF. The CDR3, as DNA: TGTGCCAGCAGCTTATTGGGAACTTCTGGGGCCAACGTCCTGACTTTC.

The V gene is TRBV5-1, the J gene TRBJ1-3; TRBD1 aligns across 8 bases. From germline, CDR1 is SGHRS and CDR2 YFSETQ. Trimming at V came to 1 base and at J to 7 bases, leaving 7 bases not matched to a gene. The CDR3 runs to 15 residues. CDR3 bases: TGCGCCAGCAGCTTGTCAGACAGGGGACGTAACACCATATATTTT. This sequence encodes CASSLSDRGRNTIYF.

In nucleotides, the CDR3 is TGCGCCAGCAGCCTGAAGACGACCCGAACTAATGAAAAACTGTTTTTT. Translated, it gives CASSLKTTRTNEKLFF. The chain joins TRBV4-3 to TRBJ1-4, with unresolved D. CDR3 length: 16 residues. Per germline, CDR1 LGHNA and CDR2 YSLEER. V was clipped by 4 bases and J by 1 base, with 13 bases between them.

This sequence joins TRBV2 and TRBJ2-2, with TRBD2 matching 11 bases. The CDR3 is made up of 14 amino acids. Germline V gene data show CDR1 as SNHLY and CDR2 as FYNNEI. V dropped 5 bases and J dropped 6; count of bases not matched to a gene: 2. The CDR3 DNA reads as TGTGCCAGCAGTTTAGCGGGGGGGGCCGGGGAGCTGTTTTTT. Protein: CASSLAGGAGELFF.

The V gene is TRBV5-1, the J gene TRBJ2-7; D unclear. The V end lost 3 bases, the J end lost 2 bases, and 3 bases lay between the germline ends. The CDR3 loop spans 11 amino acids. CDR1 and CDR2 from the germline V gene are SGHRS and YFSETQ. The CDR3 reads CASSSAYEQYF. CDR3 DNA sequence: TGCGCCAGCAGCTCAGCCTACGAGCAGTACTTC.

This CDR3 is CASSGQGSRGQPQHF. Here the CDR3 DNA reads TGTGCCAGCAGTGGACAGGGCTCGCGTGGTCAGCCCCAGCATTTT. The chain joins TRBV6-6 to TRBJ1-5; 8 bases match TRBD1. This CDR3 contains 15 residues. CDR1 is MNHNY, CDR2 SVGAGI, per germline (reference sequence). After removal of 5 bases from V and 6 bases from J, the junction contained 9 bases not matched to a gene.

The V and J genes are TRBV5-6 and TRBJ1-5, with D uncertain. Trimming left V 2 bases short and J 5 bases short, with 8 bases between. The CDR3 consists of 13 residues. Germline lookup yields CDR1 SGHDT and CDR2 YYEEEE. CDR3 DNA: TGTGCCAGCAGCTTTCGGCTGGATCAGCCCCAGCATTTT. This translates into CASSFRLDQPQHF.

Regarding this clone: No conserved phenylalanine or tryptophan ends this CDR3, so it is likely a read error. The limits of the CDR3 on the DNA are not certain, so only TCRdb's listed CDR3 is given. The chain carries TRBV21-1 and TRBJ1-1; TRBD1, the table's D call, lacks a check against the DNA. TRBV21-1 is a recognized pseudogene. 9 amino acids form the CDR3, both terminal residues included. The CDR3 sequence is CASSKGDRS.

V gene TRBV19 combines with J gene TRBJ2-5; D gene uncertain. Trimming stripped 3 bases from V and 5 bases from J, with 4 bases between. CDR3 length: 11 amino acids. Germline V gives CDR1 LNHDA, CDR2 SQIVND (reference sequence). Here the CDR3 reads CASSISETQYF. In nucleotides, the CDR3 is TGTGCCAGTAGTATTTCGGAGACCCAGTACTTC.

This chain joins TRBV2 and TRBJ1-6; D unresolved. V lost 8 bases and J 6 bases, leaving 11 bases between the germline ends. Germline CDR1 reads SNHLY; CDR2 reads FYNNEI. CDR3 length: 13 residues. The CDR3 reads CASCLGSNSPLHF. The CDR3, as DNA: TGTGCCAGCTGTTTGGGATCTAATTCACCCCTCCACTTT. The complete variable domain, with remaining parts taken from reference TRBV2 and TRBJ1-6, reads EPEVTQTPSHQVTQMGQEVILRCVPISNHLYFYWYRQILGQKVEFLVSFYNNEISEKSEIFDDQFSVERPDGSNFTLKIRSTKLEDSAMYFCASCLGSNSPLHFGNGTRLTVT.

V is TRBV5-4 and J is TRBJ2-5; D is ambiguous. The germline CDR1 and CDR2 sequences are SGHNT and YYREEE (reference sequence). This CDR3 has 11 amino acids. Trimming stripped 3 bases from V and 1 base from J, with 1 base between. This CDR3 reads CASSSQETQYF. CDR3 coding DNA: TGTGCCAGCAGCTCCCAAGAGACCCAGTACTTC.

This clone was picked up a small number of times. V is TRBV7-3 and J is TRBJ2-2, with D maybe TRBD2 (6 bases). V was shortened by 5 bases and J by 7 bases, with 14 bases between the two germline ends. The germline gives CDR1 SGHTA, CDR2 FQGTGA. The CDR3 extends over 14 amino acids. DNA for the CDR3: TGTGCCAGCAGCCCCACTAGCCTGGTCGGGGAGCTGTTTTTT. It specifies CASSPTSLVGELFF.

The gene calls are TRBV5-1 and TRBJ2-1; 11 bases map to TRBD2. With V trimmed by 3 bases and J by 4 bases, 3 bases remained unmatched. CDR3 length: 15 residues. CDR1 and CDR2 (germline): SGHRS, YFSETQ. CDR3 amino acids: CASSWGLADYNEQFF. The CDR3 nucleotides read TGCGCCAGCAGCTGGGGACTAGCGGATTACAATGAGCAGTTCTTC.